Shown below are 13 T cell receptor beta chains from a single sample sequenced in a study of T cell changes during pregnancy in multiple sclerosis. Produced via immunoSEQ multiplex PCR; TCRdb's table is partial and in-frame only. The sample has more than 65,000 clones, about nine tenths seen once. This material consisted of peripheral blood, taken in the first trimester of pregnancy. The source of these receptors is a female donor with multiple sclerosis, enrolled in a pregnancy study.

The chain employs TRBV7-2 and TRBJ2-1; 12 bases map to TRBD2. Per the germline V gene, CDR1 is SGHTA and CDR2 is FQGNSA. The J segment lost 10 bases and the V segment lost 5 bases, leaving 21 bases of the junction unmatched. This CDR3 region has 19 residues. The chain's CDR3 is CASSQTTGLAGPRRAEQFF. CDR3 DNA sequence: TGTGCCAGCAGCCAAACTACTGGACTAGCGGGGCCTCGCCGGGCGGAGCAGTTCTTC.

Only a few counts were recorded for this clone. The chain employs TRBV30 and TRBJ1-1; 8 bases match TRBD1. V was clipped by 5 bases and J by 2 bases; unmatched bases: 7. The CDR3 is 14 residues long. Germline assignment: CDR1 GTSNPN and CDR2 SVGIG (reference sequence). The CDR3 spells CAWDRGQGNTEAFF. The DNA of the CDR3 is TGTGCCTGGGACCGAGGACAGGGAAACACTGAAGCTTTCTTT. Full variable domain (missing parts from reference TRBV30 and TRBJ1-1): SQTIHQWPATLVQPVGSPLSLECTVEGTSNPNLYWYRQAAGRGLQLLFYSVGIGQISSEVPQNLSASRPQDRQFILSSKKLLLSDSGFYLCAWDRGQGNTEAFFGQGTRLTVV.

CDR3 DNA: TGTGCCAGCAGTCACCAACCAAGCCAGCCCCAGCATTTT. Protein product: CASSHQPSQPQHF. The V call is TRBV6-6, the J call TRBJ1-5; D gene uncertain. The CDR3 runs 13 residues. V lost 5 bases and J 7 bases, leaving 12 bases between the germline ends. The germline V gene has CDR1 MNHNY and CDR2 SVGAGI (reference sequence).

This chain uses TRBV2 with TRBJ1-1, with TRBD1 as a possible D gene (6 bases). Deletions cut 4 bases from V and 10 bases from J, with 16 bases between. Germline lookup yields CDR1 SNHLY and CDR2 FYNNEI. This CDR3 spans 13 amino acids. The CDR3 reads CASSGEQGTPAFF. The CDR3 DNA follows: TGTGCCAGCAGTGGGGAACAGGGCACGCCAGCTTTCTTT. The full variable domain, rest sourced from reference TRBV2 and TRBJ1-1, is EPEVTQTPSHQVTQMGQEVILRCVPISNHLYFYWYRQILGQKVEFLVSFYNNEISEKSEIFDDQFSVERPDGSNFTLKIRSTKLEDSAMYFCASSGEQGTPAFFGQGTRLTVV.

This sequence joins TRBV27 and TRBJ1-1, with 8 bases fitting TRBD1. Germline V gives CDR1 MNHEY, CDR2 SMNVEV (reference sequence). CDR3 length: 14 amino acids. J was trimmed by 7 bases and V by 5 bases; bases with no gene match: 9. The CDR3 loop is CASSLTTGEGEAFF. The CDR3, as DNA: TGTGCCAGCAGTCTAACGACAGGGGAGGGTGAAGCTTTCTTT.

The rearrangement uses TRBV6-6 and TRBJ1-4; 9 positions agree with TRBD1. The CDR3 loop spans 14 amino acids. Germline V CDR1 and CDR2: MNHNY, SVGAGI (reference sequence). Trimming removed 5 bases from V and 7 bases from J; junction bases left unmatched: 5. CDR3 DNA sequence: TGTGCCAGCAGTGCGCGGGACAGGGCTGAAAAACTGTTTTTT. Its translation: CASSARDRAEKLFF.

The gene calls are TRBV6-6 and TRBJ2-7; D remains unclear. The ends were cut back, 4 bases at V and 1 base at J, with 11 bases in the middle. CDR1 is MNHNY and CDR2 is SVGAGI in the germline V gene (reference sequence). The CDR3 extends over 14 amino acids. CDR3 DNA: TGTGCCAGCAGTTCCCCCGAGGAGTCCTACGAGCAGTACTTC. It codes for CASSSPEESYEQYF.

The chain joins TRBV11-3 to TRBJ1-1; D is perhaps TRBD1 (5 bases). CDR3 size: 13 residues. CDR1 and CDR2 (germline): SGHNT, YENEEA. With 5 bases removed from V and 5 bases from J, the gap between germline ends came to 12 bases. The CDR3 nucleotides read TGTGCCAGCAGCCGGGGGGGTGATACTGAAGCTTTCTTT. Translation gives CASSRGGDTEAFF.

The chain uses TRBV6-1 and TRBJ2-2, with a possible D match to TRBD2 (6 bases). The CDR3 length is 13 residues. Germline values: CDR1 MNHNS, CDR2 SASEGT. Trimming shortened V by 6 bases and J by 1 base, and 6 bases separated the two germline ends. CDR3: CASRRENTGELFF. The CDR3 DNA follows: TGTGCCAGCAGGCGGGAGAACACCGGGGAGCTGTTTTTT.

The chain uses TRBV5-1 and TRBJ2-7; 7 bases line up with TRBD2. The CDR3 runs 13 residues. The ends lost 4 bases at V and 5 bases at J; junction bases unmatched: 6. From germline, CDR1 is SGHRS and CDR2 YFSETQ. This chain's CDR3 is CASSPGGSHEQYF. Here the CDR3 DNA reads TGCGCCAGCAGCCCCGGGGGGTCCCACGAGCAGTACTTC.

The chain has TRBV19 and TRBJ2-1, with a tentative D call TRBD2 (5 bases). The CDR3 contains 12 residues. The germline V gene has CDR1 LNHDA and CDR2 SQIVND (reference sequence). V was pared by 10 bases and J by 6 bases, with 13 bases between. CDR3 residues: CATQARVNEQFF. For the CDR3, the DNA is TGTGCCACGCAGGCGAGGGTCAATGAGCAGTTCTTC.

J is TRBJ1-3 and V is TRBV7-2, with 8 nucleotides matching TRBD1. The CDR3 totals 16 residues. V was pared by 2 bases and J by 1 base, with 4 bases of the junction left unmatched. Germline assignment: CDR1 SGHTA and CDR2 FQGNSA. CDR3 nucleotide sequence: TGTGCCAGCAGCTTAAACAGGGGGGATTCTGGAAACACCATATATTTT. Its translation is CASSLNRGDSGNTIYF.

V gene TRBV4-3 combines with J gene TRBJ2-7, with TRBD1 identical over 9 bases. The CDR3 covers 15 residues. With 1 base clipped from V and 4 bases from J, the junction kept 5 bases outside the gene matches. Germline values: CDR1 LGHNA, CDR2 YSLEER. The CDR3 sequence is CASSQGGQGGYEQYF. The DNA for the CDR3 is TGCGCCAGCAGCCAAGGGGGACAGGGAGGGTACGAGCAGTACTTC.